The clone carrying this T cell receptor beta chain occurred a few times. TCRdb re-clonotyped the PCR reads via MiXCR. The sample includes 15,000 to 19,000 clones, 3% to 4% seen only once; the top ten take 23%. V gave up 10 bases and J gave up 0 bases, with 19 bases separating them. The CDR3 is 16 amino acids. The germline V gene encodes CDR1 MDHEN and CDR2 SYDVKM. None of the patients had undergone any treatment ahead of thyroid surgery. The entry originates in a study of metastatic and nonmetastatic thyroid tumors. The chain recombines TRBV28 with TRBJ2-1, with D maybe TRBD2 (6 bases). The material sequenced was tumor tissue. This receptor was taken from a female donor with papillary thyroid cancer or a benign thyroid nodule (not recorded which). Some clones in this sample may be carry-over from other donors' samples. As DNA, the CDR3 is TGTGCCACCGGGCGGGGCGGATTAAGCTCCTACAATGAGCAGTTCTTC. This translates into CATGRGGLSSYNEQFF.